Here is one T cell receptor beta chain with its context. Its antigen is still unknown. The sample belongs to a study of cytomegalovirus exposure and HLA in healthy donors. Study information: An early data release held some 89 million unique TCRs from HLA-typed donors.

Study-wide results and caveats: In a later analysis, the majority of CMV-associated beta chains seemingly showed HLA restriction.

PCR amplification relied on 60 Vbeta primers (plus 13 Jbeta primers). In the original analysis: Unique TCR beta chains numbered around 80 million in a later analysis, with around 11 million shared. Profiling relied on immunoSEQ multiplex PCR, and the TCRdb table lists in-frame clones only, not all of them. V and J calls and clone size follow that table, whereas D and trimming were derived from the DNA. The repertoire holds roughly 250,000 clones, 80% seen once, with about 0.29% in the top ten. The V gene end was trimmed by 2 bases and the J gene end by 6 bases; junction bases not matched to a gene: 8. CDR1 and CDR2 (germline): MNHEY, SVGAGI. This CDR3 spans 15 amino acids.

Sequencing input: PBMCs. The sequence was obtained from a girl aged 2-9 years in good health and CMV-seronegative. The chain is built from TRBV6-5 and TRBJ2-3, with TRBD2 matching 7 bases. CDR3 region: CASSYRAGRRDTQYF. CDR3 DNA sequence: TGTGCCAGCAGTTACCGAGCGGGGAGGAGGGATACGCAGTATTTT.